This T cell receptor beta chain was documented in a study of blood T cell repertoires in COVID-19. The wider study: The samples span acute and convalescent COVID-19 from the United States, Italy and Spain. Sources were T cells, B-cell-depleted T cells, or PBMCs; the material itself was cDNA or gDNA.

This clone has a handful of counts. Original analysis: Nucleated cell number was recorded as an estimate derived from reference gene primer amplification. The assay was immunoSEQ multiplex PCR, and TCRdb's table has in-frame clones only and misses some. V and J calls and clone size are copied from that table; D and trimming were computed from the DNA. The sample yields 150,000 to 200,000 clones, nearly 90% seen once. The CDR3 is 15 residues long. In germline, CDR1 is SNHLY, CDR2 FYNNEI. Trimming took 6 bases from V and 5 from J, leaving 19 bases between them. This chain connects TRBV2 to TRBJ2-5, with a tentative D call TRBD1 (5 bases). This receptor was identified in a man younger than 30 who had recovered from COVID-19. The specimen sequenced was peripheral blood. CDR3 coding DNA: TGTGCCAGCAGGCTAGTAGGGGTGGGTGCGGAGACCCAGTACTTC. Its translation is CASRLVGVGAETQYF.